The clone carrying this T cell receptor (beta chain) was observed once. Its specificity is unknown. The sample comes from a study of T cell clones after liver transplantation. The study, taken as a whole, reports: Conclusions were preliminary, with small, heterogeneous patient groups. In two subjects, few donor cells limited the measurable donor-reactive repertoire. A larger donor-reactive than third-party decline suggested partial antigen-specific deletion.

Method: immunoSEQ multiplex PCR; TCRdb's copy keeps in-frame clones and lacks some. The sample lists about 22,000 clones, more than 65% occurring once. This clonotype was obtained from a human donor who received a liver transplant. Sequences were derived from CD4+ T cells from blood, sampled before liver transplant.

The CDR3 nucleotides are TGCGCCAGCAGCTTGGATCCCAGGTCTATCGAGCAGTACTTC. This encodes CASSLDPRSIEQYF. The rearrangement uses TRBV5-1 and TRBJ2-7, with D uncertain. CDR3 length: 14 residues. Germline V CDR1 and CDR2: SGHRS, YFSETQ. V was shortened by 0 bases and J by 6 bases, with 13 bases between the two germline ends.